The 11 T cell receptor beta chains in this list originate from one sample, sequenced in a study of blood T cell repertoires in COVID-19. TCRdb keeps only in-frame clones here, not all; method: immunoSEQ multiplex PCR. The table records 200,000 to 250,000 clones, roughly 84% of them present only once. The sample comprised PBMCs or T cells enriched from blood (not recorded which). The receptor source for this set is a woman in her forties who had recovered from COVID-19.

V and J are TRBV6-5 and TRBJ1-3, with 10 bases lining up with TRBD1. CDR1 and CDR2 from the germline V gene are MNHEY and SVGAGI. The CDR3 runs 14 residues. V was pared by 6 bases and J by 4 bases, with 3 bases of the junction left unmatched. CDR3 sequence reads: CASSSGQGGNTIYF. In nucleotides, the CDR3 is TGTGCCAGCAGCTCGGGACAGGGGGGAAACACCATATATTTT.

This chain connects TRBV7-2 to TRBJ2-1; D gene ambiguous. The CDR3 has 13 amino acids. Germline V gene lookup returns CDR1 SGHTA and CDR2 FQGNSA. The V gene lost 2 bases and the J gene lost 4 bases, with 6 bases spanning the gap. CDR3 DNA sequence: TGTGCCAGCAGCTTACTAAAATACAATGAGCAGTTCTTC. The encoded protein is CASSLLKYNEQFF.

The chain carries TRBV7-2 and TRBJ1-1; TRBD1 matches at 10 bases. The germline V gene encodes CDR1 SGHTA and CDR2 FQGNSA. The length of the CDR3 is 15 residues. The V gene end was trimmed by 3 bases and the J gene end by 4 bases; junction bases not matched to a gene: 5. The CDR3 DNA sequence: TGTGCCAGCAGCTTTGGGGACAGGGGATTCACTGAAGCTTTCTTT. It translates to CASSFGDRGFTEAFF.

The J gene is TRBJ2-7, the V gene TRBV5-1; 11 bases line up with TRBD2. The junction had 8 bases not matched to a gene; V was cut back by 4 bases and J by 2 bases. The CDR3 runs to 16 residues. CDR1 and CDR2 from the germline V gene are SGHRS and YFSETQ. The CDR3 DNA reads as TGCGCCAGCAGCCGTCCCGGGACTAGCGGTACCTACGAGCAGTACTTC. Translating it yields CASSRPGTSGTYEQYF.

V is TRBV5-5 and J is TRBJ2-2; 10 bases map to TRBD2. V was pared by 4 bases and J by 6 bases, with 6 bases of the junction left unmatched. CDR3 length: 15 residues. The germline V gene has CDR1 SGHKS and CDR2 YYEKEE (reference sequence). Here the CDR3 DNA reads TGTGCCAGCAGCGATAGCGGGAGGATAGCCGGGGAGCTGTTTTTT. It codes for CASSDSGRIAGELFF.

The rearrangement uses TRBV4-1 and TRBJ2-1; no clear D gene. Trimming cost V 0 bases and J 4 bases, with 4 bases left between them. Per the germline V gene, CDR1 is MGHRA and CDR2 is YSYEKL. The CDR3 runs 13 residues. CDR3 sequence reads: CASSQELYNEQFF. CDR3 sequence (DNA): TGCGCCAGCAGCCAAGAACTGTACAATGAGCAGTTCTTC.

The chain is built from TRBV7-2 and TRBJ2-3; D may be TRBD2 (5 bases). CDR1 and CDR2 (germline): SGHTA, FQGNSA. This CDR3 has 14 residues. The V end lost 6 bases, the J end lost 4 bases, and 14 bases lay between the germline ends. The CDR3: CASRGGSSADTQYF. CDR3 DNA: TGTGCCAGCAGAGGTGGGAGTAGCGCAGATACGCAGTATTTT.

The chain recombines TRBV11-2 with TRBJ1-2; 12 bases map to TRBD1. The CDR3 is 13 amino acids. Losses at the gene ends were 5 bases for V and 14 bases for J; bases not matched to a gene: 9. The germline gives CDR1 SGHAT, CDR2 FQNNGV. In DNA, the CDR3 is TGTGCCAGCAGCAACTTGGGACAGGGGGCCCTAACCTTC. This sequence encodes CASSNLGQGALTF.

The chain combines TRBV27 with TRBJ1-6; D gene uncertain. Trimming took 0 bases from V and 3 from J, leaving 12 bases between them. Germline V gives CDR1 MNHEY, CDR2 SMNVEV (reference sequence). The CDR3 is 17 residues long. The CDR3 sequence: CASSLSIAGSYNSPLHF. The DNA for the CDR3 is TGTGCCAGCAGTTTATCGATCGCAGGAAGCTATAATTCACCCCTCCACTTT.

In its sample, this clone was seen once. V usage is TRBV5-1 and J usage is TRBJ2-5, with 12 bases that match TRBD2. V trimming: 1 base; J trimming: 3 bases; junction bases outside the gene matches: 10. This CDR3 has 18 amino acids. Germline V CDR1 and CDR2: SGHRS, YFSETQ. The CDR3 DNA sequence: TGCGCCAGCAGCTTGAACGGCCCGGGACTAGCGGGCGAAGAGACCCAGTACTTC. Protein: CASSLNGPGLAGEETQYF.

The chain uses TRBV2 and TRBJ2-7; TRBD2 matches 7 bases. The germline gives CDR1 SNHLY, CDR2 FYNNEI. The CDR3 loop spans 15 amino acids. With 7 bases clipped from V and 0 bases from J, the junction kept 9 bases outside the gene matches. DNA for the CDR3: TGTGCCAGCATCCACGAGGGCGGGAGCTCCTACGAGCAGTACGTC. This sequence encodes CASIHEGGSSYEQYV.